Sequencing of this T cell receptor beta chain was carried out in a study of blood T cell repertoires in COVID-19. At the level of the study: The United States, Italy and Spain supplied acute and convalescent COVID-19 samples. In each case, the material was cDNA or gDNA derived from T cells, B-cell-depleted T cells, or PBMCs.

Original analysis: Reference gene primer amplification in the assay estimated nucleated cell counts. Method: immunoSEQ multiplex PCR; TCRdb's copy keeps in-frame clones and lacks some. The V and J calls and clone size come from that table; D and trimming were worked out from the DNA. The sample consists of more than 200,000 clones, around 87% of them appearing once. The table lists this clone with a count of one. It was during active infection that Seattle patients were enrolled and then longitudinally followed. Input material: peripheral blood. The receptor's source is a woman aged 50 to 60 with COVID-19, enrolled during active disease.

As DNA, the CDR3 is TGTGCCAGCAGCCCCCGCAACATGGAGGGACCATACCCCTATAATTCACCCCTCCACTTT. The encoded protein is CASSPRNMEGPYPYNSPLHF. The chain carries TRBV14 and TRBJ1-6, with a tentative D call TRBD1 (5 bases). V lost 4 bases and J 2 bases, leaving 24 bases between the germline ends. Germline V gives CDR1 SGHDN, CDR2 FVKESK. There are 20 residues in the CDR3.